Listed below are T cell receptor beta chains from one sample, sequenced in a study of OX40 agonist ivuxolimab in advanced cancers. Clones were read by immunoSEQ multiplex PCR, and TCRdb kept only the in-frame ones, dropping some. The sample holds 70,000 or so clones; about 89% are singletons and the top ten take about 0.29%. The input for sequencing was CD4+ or CD8+ T cells sorted from blood, taken in a trial of the OX40 agonist ivuxolimab. These receptors originate from an adult with an advanced solid tumor such as melanoma, head and neck, liver or kidney cancer. CDR3s include the opening cysteine and the closing phenylalanine or tryptophan. Each record gives: clone size, CDR3 length, J gene, V gene, D gene, CDR3 DNA, CDR3 protein. D genes are given only for firm matches. Expanded clones are given a class, and other clones once, few, many or no size at all.

abundance: -; len: 15; j_gene: TRBJ2-7; v_gene: TRBV19; d_gene: TRBD1; CDR3nt: TGTGCCAGTAGCAAGAAGGGACAGCGCGACTACGAGCAGTACTTC; CDR3aa: CASSKKGQRDYEQYF
abundance: -; len: 14; j_gene: TRBJ1-3; v_gene: TRBV6-6; d_gene: -; CDR3nt: TGTGCCAGCAGCCAGGGTTTTGATGGAAACACCATATATTTT; CDR3aa: CASSQGFDGNTIYF
abundance: -; len: 15; j_gene: TRBJ1-1; v_gene: TRBV5-1; d_gene: TRBD1; CDR3nt: TGCGCCAGCACGGACAGGGGGCGAGTGGGAACTGAAGCTTTCTTT; CDR3aa: CASTDRGRVGTEAFF
abundance: -; len: 15; j_gene: TRBJ1-3; v_gene: TRBV7-9; d_gene: -; CDR3nt: TGTGCCAGCAGCCCACCGTACCGATCTGGAAACACCATATATTTT; CDR3aa: CASSPPYRSGNTIYF
abundance: -; len: 15; j_gene: TRBJ2-6; v_gene: TRBV28; d_gene: -; CDR3nt: TGTGCCAGCAGTTTACAACACTCTGGGGCCAACGTCCTGACTTTC; CDR3aa: CASSLQHSGANVLTF
abundance: -; len: 18; j_gene: TRBJ1-6; v_gene: TRBV27; d_gene: -; CDR3nt: TGTGCCAGCAGTTTCACCCTCGCGGGGGTGGGATGGAATTCACCCCTCCACTTT; CDR3aa: CASSFTLAGVGWNSPLHF
abundance: few; len: 15; j_gene: TRBJ1-5; v_gene: TRBV27; d_gene: TRBD1; CDR3nt: TGTGCCAGCAGTTTATCCCCAGGGGGCATTCAGCCCCAGCATTTT; CDR3aa: CASSLSPGGIQPQHF
abundance: -; len: 14; j_gene: TRBJ2-2; v_gene: TRBV10-2; d_gene: -; CDR3nt: TGCGCCAGCAGTGGTACAGCGAACACCGGGGAGCTGTTTTTT; CDR3aa: CASSGTANTGELFF
abundance: -; len: 12; j_gene: TRBJ2-2; v_gene: TRBV5-4; d_gene: -; CDR3nt: TGTGCCAGCAGCTCAGGGGTGGGGGAGCTGTTTTTT; CDR3aa: CASSSGVGELFF
abundance: few; len: 10; j_gene: TRBJ1-1; v_gene: TRBV20-1; d_gene: -; CDR3nt: TGCAGTGCTCAGGGCACTGAAGCTTTCTTT; CDR3aa: CSAQGTEAFF
abundance: once; len: 14; j_gene: TRBJ2-1; v_gene: TRBV5-6; d_gene: -; CDR3nt: TGTGCCAGCAGCACCTGGAGGCACTACAATGAGCAGTTCTTC; CDR3aa: CASSTWRHYNEQFF
abundance: -; len: 16; j_gene: TRBJ1-4; v_gene: TRBV5-4; d_gene: TRBD1; CDR3nt: TGTGCCAGCAGCCCGGGACAGGGGCGGGGGAATGAAAAACTGTTTTTT; CDR3aa: CASSPGQGRGNEKLFF
abundance: -; len: 17; j_gene: TRBJ2-1; v_gene: TRBV4-1; d_gene: -; CDR3nt: TGCGCCAGCAGCCCCTGGGCGGGACTAAAGGGGGACAATGAGCAGTTCTTC; CDR3aa: CASSPWAGLKGDNEQFF
abundance: -; len: 13; j_gene: TRBJ2-5; v_gene: TRBV2; d_gene: -; CDR3nt: TGTGCCAGCAGTGCGGGCAGCTCCGGGACCCAGTACTTC; CDR3aa: CASSAGSSGTQYF
abundance: once; len: 14; j_gene: TRBJ1-3; v_gene: TRBV2; d_gene: -; CDR3nt: TGTGCCAGCACCGACCGACGAATTGGAAACACCATATATTTT; CDR3aa: CASTDRRIGNTIYF
abundance: -; len: 18; j_gene: TRBJ1-4; v_gene: TRBV5-1; d_gene: -; CDR3nt: TGCGCCAGCAGCTTGTTCGGCAGACAACCAACAACTAATGAAAAACTGTTTTTT; CDR3aa: CASSLFGRQPTTNEKLFF
abundance: -; len: 13; j_gene: TRBJ2-5; v_gene: TRBV30; d_gene: TRBD1; CDR3nt: TGTGCCTGGGGGACAGGGGGCCTGAAGACCCAGTACTTC; CDR3aa: CAWGTGGLKTQYF
abundance: -; len: 16; j_gene: TRBJ2-3; v_gene: TRBV9; d_gene: TRBD2; CDR3nt: TGTGCCAGCAGCACCAGACTAGCGGGTGGTACAGATACGCAGTATTTT; CDR3aa: CASSTRLAGGTDTQYF
abundance: -; len: 15; j_gene: TRBJ2-7; v_gene: TRBV2; d_gene: TRBD2; CDR3nt: TGTGCCAGCAGCCCGATGGGGGGAGGGGCCTACGAGCAGTACTTC; CDR3aa: CASSPMGGGAYEQYF
abundance: -; len: 10; j_gene: TRBJ2-1; v_gene: TRBV29-1; d_gene: -; CDR3nt: TGCAGCGTCAGAAACAATGAGCAGTTCTTC; CDR3aa: CSVRNNEQFF
abundance: once; len: 15; j_gene: TRBJ2-7; v_gene: TRBV5-4; d_gene: TRBD1; CDR3nt: TGTGCCAGCAGCCCCGGGACAGGGGGAACCTACGAGCAGTACTTC; CDR3aa: CASSPGTGGTYEQYF
abundance: -; len: 14; j_gene: TRBJ1-1; v_gene: TRBV2; d_gene: -; CDR3nt: TGTGCCAGCAGTACCCTCATTAGACAGCTAGAAGCTTTCTTT; CDR3aa: CASSTLIRQLEAFF
abundance: -; len: 14; j_gene: TRBJ2-1; v_gene: TRBV7-9; d_gene: TRBD1; CDR3nt: TGTGCCAGCAGCTTAGGGACAGGGATAGGTGAGCAGTTCTTC; CDR3aa: CASSLGTGIGEQFF
abundance: -; len: 16; j_gene: TRBJ2-7; v_gene: TRBV7-2; d_gene: TRBD2; CDR3nt: TGTGCCAGCAGCCATCGACGGCGGGACTACTCCTACGAGCAGTACTTC; CDR3aa: CASSHRRRDYSYEQYF
abundance: -; len: 15; j_gene: TRBJ2-4; v_gene: TRBV2; d_gene: TRBD2; CDR3nt: TGTGCCAGCAGTATTAGGACTAGCGGGATTGACATTCAGTACTTC; CDR3aa: CASSIRTSGIDIQYF
abundance: -; len: 14; j_gene: TRBJ1-5; v_gene: TRBV18; d_gene: -; CDR3nt: TGTGCCAGCTCTCCGGGTCGGGCCAATCAGCCCCAGCATTTT; CDR3aa: CASSPGRANQPQHF
abundance: -; len: 15; j_gene: TRBJ1-1; v_gene: TRBV30; d_gene: -; CDR3nt: TGTGCCTGGAGTGTAAAGACAGGTTCGGGCACTGAAGCTTTCTTT; CDR3aa: CAWSVKTGSGTEAFF
abundance: -; len: 12; j_gene: TRBJ2-5; v_gene: TRBV6-1; d_gene: -; CDR3nt: TGTGCCAGCAGTGTGACAAGAGAGACCCAGTACTTC; CDR3aa: CASSVTRETQYF
abundance: -; len: 16; j_gene: TRBJ2-3; v_gene: TRBV14; d_gene: TRBD1; CDR3nt: TGTGCCAGCAGCCAATTGACAGGGGTTCGGGCAGATACGCAGTATTTT; CDR3aa: CASSQLTGVRADTQYF
abundance: -; len: 15; j_gene: TRBJ2-3; v_gene: TRBV6-6; d_gene: TRBD1; CDR3nt: TGTGCCAGCAGTTATCCAGGGGGCGGCACAGATACGCAGTATTTT; CDR3aa: CASSYPGGGTDTQYF
abundance: -; len: 16; j_gene: TRBJ1-5; v_gene: TRBV4-1; d_gene: -; CDR3nt: TGCGCCAGCAGCCAAGGACAGCAGGGGACCAATCAGCCCCAGCATTTT; CDR3aa: CASSQGQQGTNQPQHF
abundance: -; len: 13; j_gene: TRBJ1-1; v_gene: TRBV29-1; d_gene: -; CDR3nt: TGCAGCGTGCACAGGGTGAGTGGCACTGAAGCTTTCTTT; CDR3aa: CSVHRVSGTEAFF
abundance: -; len: 15; j_gene: TRBJ2-2; v_gene: TRBV12-5; d_gene: TRBD1; CDR3nt: TGTGCTAGTGGTTCAGGACAGGGGTGGACCGGGGAGCTGTTTTTT; CDR3aa: CASGSGQGWTGELFF
abundance: -; len: 17; j_gene: TRBJ2-7; v_gene: TRBV7-7; d_gene: TRBD2; CDR3nt: TGTGCTAGCAGCTTAGGGGGACTAGCGGGAGTTTCCCACGAGCAGTACTTC; CDR3aa: CASSLGGLAGVSHEQYF
abundance: few; len: 12; j_gene: TRBJ2-7; v_gene: TRBV10-3; d_gene: TRBD1; CDR3nt: TGTGCCACGGGCGGACAGGCGCGCGAGCAGTACTTC; CDR3aa: CATGGQAREQYF
abundance: -; len: 11; j_gene: TRBJ1-1; v_gene: TRBV6-5; d_gene: -; CDR3nt: TGTGCCAGTGCACGGGGGACTGAAGCTTTCTTT; CDR3aa: CASARGTEAFF
abundance: -; len: 15; j_gene: TRBJ2-3; v_gene: TRBV27; d_gene: TRBD2; CDR3nt: TGTGCCAGCAGTGCACTAGCGGGAGTTGGAGATACGCAGTATTTT; CDR3aa: CASSALAGVGDTQYF
abundance: -; len: 15; j_gene: TRBJ1-5; v_gene: TRBV18; d_gene: TRBD1; CDR3nt: TGTGCCAGCTCACCCCAAGACAGGGGCAATCAGCCCCAGCATTTT; CDR3aa: CASSPQDRGNQPQHF
abundance: -; len: 21; j_gene: TRBJ2-7; v_gene: TRBV28; d_gene: TRBD2; CDR3nt: TGTGCCAGCAGTTTATATCTGGCGGGGGGAGGGACTAACCCAACAACTTACGAGCAGTACTTC; CDR3aa: CASSLYLAGGGTNPTTYEQYF
abundance: few; len: 14; j_gene: TRBJ2-1; v_gene: TRBV2; d_gene: TRBD2; CDR3nt: TGTGCCAGCAGTGCAAGCGGGAAGTACAATGAGCAGTTCTTC; CDR3aa: CASSASGKYNEQFF
abundance: -; len: 15; j_gene: TRBJ1-5; v_gene: TRBV18; d_gene: TRBD1; CDR3nt: TGTGCCAGCTCCCCAGGACAGGGGGGATATCAGCCCCAGCATTTT; CDR3aa: CASSPGQGGYQPQHF
abundance: -; len: 16; j_gene: TRBJ2-7; v_gene: TRBV18; d_gene: TRBD2; CDR3nt: TGTGCCAGCTCAGCGCTGTCTAGCGGGAGGGGTTGGGAGCAGTACTTC; CDR3aa: CASSALSSGRGWEQYF
abundance: -; len: 15; j_gene: TRBJ2-1; v_gene: TRBV19; d_gene: TRBD2; CDR3nt: TGTGCCAGTAGTACAACTAGCGGGAGTCGTAATGAGCAGTTCTTC; CDR3aa: CASSTTSGSRNEQFF
abundance: -; len: 17; j_gene: TRBJ2-7; v_gene: TRBV18; d_gene: -; CDR3nt: TGTGCCAGCTCACCTTTTCCACCGACGGATACCTCCTACGAGCAGTACTTC; CDR3aa: CASSPFPPTDTSYEQYF
abundance: -; len: 11; j_gene: TRBJ2-5; v_gene: TRBV25-1; d_gene: -; CDR3nt: TGTGCCAGCAGTGATTTAGAGACCCAGTACTTC; CDR3aa: CASSDLETQYF
abundance: -; len: 14; j_gene: TRBJ1-2; v_gene: TRBV7-3; d_gene: -; CDR3nt: TGTGCCAGCAGCAGAGGAGGCAGTTTGGGCGGCTACACCTTC; CDR3aa: CASSRGGSLGGYTF